The T cell receptor beta chain described here comes from a study of CD4+ T cells in melanoma. Study conclusions and caveats: CD8+ T cell, macrophage and B cell function reportedly correlated with neoantigen-specific CD4+ T cells. Neoantigen-specific CD4+ T cells in melanoma reportedly had diverse differentiation states.

A note on this clone: Antigen specificity is unknown.

Here immunoSEQ multiplex PCR was the method, and the copy in TCRdb shows in-frame clones only, minus some. Of about 21,000 clones detected, roughly four fifths appear once; the ten largest clones hold about 3.5%. Germline-derived CDR1 and CDR2 are MGHRA and YSYEKL. The V gene end was trimmed by 6 bases and the J gene end by 5 bases; junction bases not matched to a gene: 5. The CDR3 length is 14 residues. Input material: cells from a culture (not recorded whether cultured in vitro). The TCR sequence derives from a human donor with melanoma. This rearrangement joins TRBV4-1 to TRBJ2-4, with TRBD2 matching over 9 bases. The CDR3 sequence: CASRRGLAENIQYF. CDR3 nucleotides: TGCGCCAGCAGGCGGGGACTAGCAGAAAACATTCAGTACTTC.